This record covers a single TCR beta chain. Antigen unknown. The PCR had 60 Vbeta and 13 Jbeta primers. Assay used: immunoSEQ multiplex PCR; TCRdb lists only in-frame clones, some missing. The profile shows 65,000 to 85,000 clones, just over 85% of them singletons. The data derive from a study of cytomegalovirus exposure and HLA in healthy donors. Whole-study findings and limits: Clonal expansion was found to be greater in HLA-associated TCR beta chains than in equally common others in a later analysis. Reports state that TCR beta sequences accurately predicted most subjects' HLA-A and HLA-B alleles. A later analysis linked a missense variant in DCLRE1C to the trimming of TCR beta V and J genes. As confirmed in vitro, a few CMV-associated chains were specific for CMV antigens.

This TCR was recovered from a woman in her thirties in good health and CMV-seronegative. Sequenced: PBMCs.

Here the CDR3 reads CASREGFSGNTIYF. CDR3 sequence (DNA): TGTGCCAGCCGGGAGGGGTTCTCTGGAAACACCATATATTTT. This sequence joins TRBV19 and TRBJ1-3, with D possibly being TRBD1 (5 bases). V was shortened by 9 bases and J by 0 bases, with 12 bases between the two germline ends. CDR1 is LNHDA, CDR2 SQIVND, per germline (reference sequence). CDR3 length: 14 residues.